This TCR beta chain was found in a study of T cells in Graves' hyperthyroidism and ophthalmopathy. Germline CDR1 KGHDR, CDR2 SFDVKD. This CDR3 has 17 residues. Deletions cut 2 bases from V and 1 base from J, with 14 bases between. Graves' hyperthyroidism was deemed stable given no ophthalmopathy progression within 18 months. Uncontrolled infection, other autoimmune disease, pregnancy or lactation disqualified patients from enrolment. Based on clinical symptoms, serum thyroxine and TRAb, thyroid ultrasound and orbital computed tomography, diagnoses were reached. PBMCs were derived from approximately 10 ml fresh peripheral blood. The investigators amplified TCR beta CDR3 regions from RNA transcripts. The study used the HTBI primer set for a first-round RT-PCR of the TCR CDR3. TCRdb fed the multiplex PCR reads into MiXCR, producing one record per CDR3 protein. The sample lists 350,000 to 400,000 distinct CDR3 sequences; over 15% were seen once.

The chain combines TRBV24-1 with TRBJ1-5; no clear D gene. The sequence was collected from a woman younger than 35 with Graves' hyperthyroidism. Sequenced sample: blood. DNA for the CDR3: TGTGCCACCAGTGATTCGGCGGAGAGGTACAGCAATCAGCCCCAGCATTTT. Translation: CATSDSAERYSNQPQHF.